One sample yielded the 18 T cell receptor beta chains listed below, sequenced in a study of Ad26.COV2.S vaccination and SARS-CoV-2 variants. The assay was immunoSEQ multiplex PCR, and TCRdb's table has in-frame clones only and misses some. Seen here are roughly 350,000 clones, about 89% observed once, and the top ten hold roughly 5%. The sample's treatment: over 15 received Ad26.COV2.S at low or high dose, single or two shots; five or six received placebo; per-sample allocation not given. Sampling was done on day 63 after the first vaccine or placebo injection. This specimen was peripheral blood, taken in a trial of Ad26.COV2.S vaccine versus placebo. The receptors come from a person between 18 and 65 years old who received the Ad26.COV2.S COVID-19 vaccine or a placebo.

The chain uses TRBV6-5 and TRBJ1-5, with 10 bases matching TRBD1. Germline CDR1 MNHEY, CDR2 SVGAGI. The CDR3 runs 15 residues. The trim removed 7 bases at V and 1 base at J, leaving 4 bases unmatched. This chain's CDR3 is CASIRDRGSNQPQHF. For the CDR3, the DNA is TGTGCCAGCATTAGGGACAGGGGAAGCAATCAGCCCCAGCATTTT.

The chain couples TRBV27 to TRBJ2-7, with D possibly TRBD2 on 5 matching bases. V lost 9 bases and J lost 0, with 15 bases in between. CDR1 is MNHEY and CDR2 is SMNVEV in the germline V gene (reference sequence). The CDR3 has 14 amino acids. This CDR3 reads CASATTVASYEQYF. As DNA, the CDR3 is TGTGCCAGTGCGACTACAGTGGCCTCCTACGAGCAGTACTTC.

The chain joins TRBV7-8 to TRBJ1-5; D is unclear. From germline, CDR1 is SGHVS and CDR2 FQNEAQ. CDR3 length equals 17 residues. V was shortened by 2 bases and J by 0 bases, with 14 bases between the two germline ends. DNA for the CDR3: TGTGCCAGCAGCTTAAACATCAGAGGGTATAGCAATCAGCCCCAGCATTTT. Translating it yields CASSLNIRGYSNQPQHF.

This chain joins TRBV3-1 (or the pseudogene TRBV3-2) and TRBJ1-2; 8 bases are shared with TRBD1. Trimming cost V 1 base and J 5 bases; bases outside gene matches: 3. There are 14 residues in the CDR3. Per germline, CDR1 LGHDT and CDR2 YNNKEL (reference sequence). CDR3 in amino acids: CASSQAGQDYGYTF. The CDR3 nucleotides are TGTGCCAGCAGCCAAGCGGGACAGGATTATGGCTACACCTTC.

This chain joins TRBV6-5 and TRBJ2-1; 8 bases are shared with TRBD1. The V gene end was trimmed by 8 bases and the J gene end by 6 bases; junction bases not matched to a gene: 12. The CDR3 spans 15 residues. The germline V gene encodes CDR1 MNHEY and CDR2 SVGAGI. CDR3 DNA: TGTGCCAGCCTTGAGCAGGGGGCGCCGGGCAATGAGCAGTTCTTC. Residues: CASLEQGAPGNEQFF.

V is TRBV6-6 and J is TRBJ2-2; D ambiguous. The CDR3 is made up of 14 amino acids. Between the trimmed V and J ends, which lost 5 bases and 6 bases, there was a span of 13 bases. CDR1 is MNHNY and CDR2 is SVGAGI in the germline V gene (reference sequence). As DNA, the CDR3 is TGTGCCAGCAGTCGCATACAAGGACCCGGGGAGCTGTTTTTT. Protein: CASSRIQGPGELFF.

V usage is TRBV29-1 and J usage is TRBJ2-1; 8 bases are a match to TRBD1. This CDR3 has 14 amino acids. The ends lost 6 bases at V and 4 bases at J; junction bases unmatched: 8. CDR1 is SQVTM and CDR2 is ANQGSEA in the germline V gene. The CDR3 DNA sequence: TGCAGCGTCGAACAGGGGGTCTTATACAATGAGCAGTTCTTC. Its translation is CSVEQGVLYNEQFF.

CDR3 amino acids: CASSAASGASTDTQYF. Written as DNA, the CDR3 is TGTGCCAGCAGCGCCGCCAGCGGGGCGAGCACAGATACGCAGTATTTT. The rearrangement links TRBV7-6 to TRBJ2-3; 7 nucleotides align to TRBD2. V was pared by 5 bases and J by 0 bases, with 8 bases of the junction left unmatched. The CDR3 is 16 residues long. Per germline, CDR1 SGHVS and CDR2 FNYEAQ. Variable domain in full (rest from reference TRBV7-6 and TRBJ2-3): GAGVSQSPRYKVTKRGQDVALRCDPISGHVSLYWYRQALGQGPEFLTYFNYEAQQDKSGLPNDRFSAERPEGSISTLTIQRTEQRDSAMYRCASSAASGASTDTQYFGPGTRLTVL.

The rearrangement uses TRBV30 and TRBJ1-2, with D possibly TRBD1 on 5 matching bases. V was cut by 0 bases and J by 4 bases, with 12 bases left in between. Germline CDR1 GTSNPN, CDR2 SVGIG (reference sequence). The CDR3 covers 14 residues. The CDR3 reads CAWSVGQGGYGYTF. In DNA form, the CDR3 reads TGTGCCTGGAGTGTCGGGCAGGGCGGCTATGGCTACACCTTC.

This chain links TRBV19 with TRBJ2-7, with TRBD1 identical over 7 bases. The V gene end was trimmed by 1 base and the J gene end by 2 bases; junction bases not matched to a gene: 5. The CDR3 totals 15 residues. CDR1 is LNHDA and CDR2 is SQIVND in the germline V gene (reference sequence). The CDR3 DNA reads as TGTGCCAGTAGTATAGGGACAGGCGAGCCCTACGAGCAGTACTTC. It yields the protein CASSIGTGEPYEQYF.

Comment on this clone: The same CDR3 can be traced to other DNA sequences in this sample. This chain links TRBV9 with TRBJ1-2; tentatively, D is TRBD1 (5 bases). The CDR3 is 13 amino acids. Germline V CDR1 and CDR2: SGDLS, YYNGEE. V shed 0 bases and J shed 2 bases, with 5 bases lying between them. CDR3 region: CASSVGGNYGYTF. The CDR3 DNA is TGTGCCAGCAGCGTAGGGGGGAACTATGGCTACACCTTC.

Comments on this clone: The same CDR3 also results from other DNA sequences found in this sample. CDR3 DNA: TGTGCCAGCAGTTACTCCTGGGGGGGTGAGCAGTTCTTC. Translated: CASSYSWGGEQFF. This chain connects TRBV6-5 to TRBJ2-1, with TRBD2 matching over 7 bases. V trimming: 0 bases; J trimming: 9 bases; junction bases outside the gene matches: 2. Germline V gene lookup returns CDR1 MNHEY and CDR2 SVGAGI. CDR3 size: 13 residues.

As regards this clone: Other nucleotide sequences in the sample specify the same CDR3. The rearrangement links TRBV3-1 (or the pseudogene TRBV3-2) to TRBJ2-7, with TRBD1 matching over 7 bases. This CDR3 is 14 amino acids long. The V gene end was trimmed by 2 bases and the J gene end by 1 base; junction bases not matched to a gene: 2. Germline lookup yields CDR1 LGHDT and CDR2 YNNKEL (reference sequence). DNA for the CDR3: TGTGCCAGCAGCCAAAGGGACAGATCCTACGAGCAGTACTTC. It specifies CASSQRDRSYEQYF.

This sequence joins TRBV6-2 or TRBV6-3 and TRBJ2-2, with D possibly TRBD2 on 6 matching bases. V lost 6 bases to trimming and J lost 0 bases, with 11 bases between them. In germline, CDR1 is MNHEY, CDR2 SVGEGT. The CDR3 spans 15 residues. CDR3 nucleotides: TGTGCCAGCAGCCGGGGGAAGACGAACACCGGGGAGCTGTTTTTT. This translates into CASSRGKTNTGELFF.

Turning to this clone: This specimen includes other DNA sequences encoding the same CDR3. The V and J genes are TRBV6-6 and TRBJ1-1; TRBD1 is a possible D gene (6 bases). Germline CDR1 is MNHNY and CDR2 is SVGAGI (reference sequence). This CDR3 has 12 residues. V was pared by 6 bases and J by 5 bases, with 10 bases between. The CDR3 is CASRGGGTEAFF. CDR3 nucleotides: TGTGCCAGCAGGGGAGGGGGGACTGAAGCTTTCTTT.

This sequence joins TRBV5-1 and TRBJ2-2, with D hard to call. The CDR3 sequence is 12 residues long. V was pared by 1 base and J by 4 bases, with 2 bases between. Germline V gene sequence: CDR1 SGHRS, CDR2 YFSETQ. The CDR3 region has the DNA TGCGCCAGCAGCTTGTCCACCGGGGAGCTGTTTTTT. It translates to CASSLSTGELFF.

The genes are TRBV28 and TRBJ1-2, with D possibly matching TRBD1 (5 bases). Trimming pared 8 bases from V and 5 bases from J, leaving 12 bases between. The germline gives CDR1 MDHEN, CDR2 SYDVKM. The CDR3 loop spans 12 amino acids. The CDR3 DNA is TGTGCCAGCGGGGCTCGGAGATATGGCTACACCTTC. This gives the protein CASGARRYGYTF.

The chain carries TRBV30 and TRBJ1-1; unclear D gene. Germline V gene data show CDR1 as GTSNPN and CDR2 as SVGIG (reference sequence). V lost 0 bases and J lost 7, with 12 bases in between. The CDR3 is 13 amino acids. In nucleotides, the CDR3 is TGTGCCTGGAGTGTACGAGGCACGGATGAAGCTTTCTTT. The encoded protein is CAWSVRGTDEAFF. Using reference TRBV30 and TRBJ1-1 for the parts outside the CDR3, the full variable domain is SQTIHQWPATLVQPVGSPLSLECTVEGTSNPNLYWYRQAAGRGLQLLFYSVGIGQISSEVPQNLSASRPQDRQFILSSKKLLLSDSGFYLCAWSVRGTDEAFFGQGTRLTVV.